Below, 8 T cell receptor beta chains from the same sample are listed, as sequenced in a study of CD8 T cells in Susac syndrome. Random-hexamer reverse transcription was applied to about 0.5 to 1 ug RNA. TCRdb re-derived calls from the immunoSEQ multiplex PCR reads in MiXCR, one entry per CDR3 protein. The repertoire holds about 300,000 distinct CDR3 sequences, with roughly 85% as singletons. The specimen was CD8+ T cells from PBMCs. Every receptor here comes from a human donor with multiple sclerosis.

This clonotype has more than one count but fewer than ten. The chain joins TRBV7-9 to TRBJ2-7; 14 bases match TRBD2. The CDR3 consists of 14 residues. Unmatched junction bases numbered 3, after V lost 5 bases and J lost 6 bases. Germline-derived CDR1 and CDR2 are SEHNR and FQNEAQ (reference sequence). Here the CDR3 DNA reads TGTGCCAGCAGCCGTGGACTAGCGGGAGGCGAGCAGTACTTC. Amino acid sequence: CASSRGLAGGEQYF.

This chain links TRBV13 with TRBJ1-2; D call uncertain. This CDR3 is built from 15 residues. The germline V and J ends were trimmed by 1 base and 4 bases, with 13 bases remaining between them. Germline V gives CDR1 PRHDT, CDR2 FYEKMQ (reference sequence). The CDR3 here is CASSLASQRGYGYTF. CDR3 nucleotide sequence: TGTGCCAGCAGCTTAGCGAGCCAACGAGGCTATGGCTACACCTTC.

The J gene is TRBJ2-3, the V gene TRBV7-6; 9 bases agree with TRBD2. Germline V gene lookup returns CDR1 SGHVS and CDR2 FNYEAQ. The length of the CDR3 is 16 residues. V lost 5 bases and J lost 7; bases outside the gene matches: 13. This CDR3 reads CASSPHLAGGPNTQYF. The DNA for the CDR3 is TGTGCCAGCAGCCCACATCTCGCGGGAGGGCCGAATACGCAGTATTTT. Looking up the rest from reference TRBV7-6 and TRBJ2-3 gives the full variable domain: GAGVSQSPRYKVTKRGQDVALRCDPISGHVSLYWYRQALGQGPEFLTYFNYEAQQDKSGLPNDRFSAERPEGSISTLTIQRTEQRDSAMYRCASSPHLAGGPNTQYFGPGTRLTVL.

V and J are TRBV28 and TRBJ2-7; D unclear. Germline values: CDR1 MDHEN, CDR2 SYDVKM. The CDR3 loop spans 13 amino acids. V was clipped by 1 base and J by 2 bases, with 6 bases between them. This CDR3 reads CASSLLGPYEQYF. The CDR3 nucleotides are TGTGCCAGCAGTTTATTGGGCCCCTACGAGCAGTACTTC.

This chain connects TRBV5-1 to TRBJ1-1; TRBD1 aligns across 7 bases. Unmatched junction bases numbered 9, after V lost 4 bases and J lost 0 bases. This CDR3 spans 16 amino acids. Germline V lookup: CDR1 SGHRS, CDR2 YFSETQ. The CDR3 reads CASSPYETGLNTEAFF. The CDR3 nucleotides are TGCGCCAGCAGCCCCTACGAGACAGGGCTGAACACTGAAGCTTTCTTT.

V gene TRBV20-1 combines with J gene TRBJ1-5; maybe TRBD1 (5 bases). Germline V gives CDR1 DFQATT, CDR2 SNEGSKA (reference sequence). Trimming left V 3 bases short and J 5 bases short, with 17 bases between. This CDR3 comprises 15 residues. CDR3 nucleotides: TGCAGTGCTAGTCCGGGACTTGGGTTTGATCAGCCCCAGCATTTT. Amino acid sequence: CSASPGLGFDQPQHF.

The V and J genes are TRBV14 and TRBJ2-1; TRBD2 agrees at 11 bases. The CDR3 runs to 16 residues. In germline, CDR1 is SGHDN, CDR2 FVKESK. Trimming at V came to 1 base and at J to 4 bases, leaving 3 bases not matched to a gene. CDR3 loop: CASSQGASGRYNEQFF. CDR3 DNA: TGTGCCAGCAGCCAAGGGGCTAGCGGGAGGTACAATGAGCAGTTCTTC. Full variable domain (remainder filled in from reference TRBV14 and TRBJ2-1): EAGVTQFPSHSVIEKGQTVTLRCDPISGHDNLYWYRRVMGKEIKFLLHFVKESKQDESGMPNNRFLAERTGGTYSTLKVQPAELEDSGVYFCASSQGASGRYNEQFFGPGTRLTVL.

The chain carries TRBV14 and TRBJ2-7; 7 nucleotides agree with TRBD2. V dropped 5 bases and J dropped 1; count of bases not matched to a gene: 8. The germline V gene has CDR1 SGHDN and CDR2 FVKESK. This CDR3 is built from 15 residues. The CDR3, as DNA: TGTGCCAGCAGCGAATTTAGCGGGCCTTCCTACGAGCAGTACTTC. Its protein is CASSEFSGPSYEQYF.